What follows describes a single T cell receptor beta chain. The antigen remains unidentified. This specimen belongs to a study of T cells in Graves' hyperthyroidism and ophthalmopathy. Clinical symptoms, serum thyroxine and TRAb, thyroid ultrasound and orbital computed tomography together formed the diagnostic basis. General observations from the study: The majority of expanded thyroid clonotypes above 0.001 also appeared in blood.

Amplification yielded TCR beta CDR3 regions, with RNA transcripts as the source. When the TCR CDR3 underwent first-round RT-PCR, the HTBI primer set was used. TCRdb fed the multiplex PCR reads into MiXCR, producing one record per CDR3 protein. The repertoire holds about 96,000 distinct CDR3 sequences, with under 65% as singletons. With V trimmed by 1 base and J by 3 bases, 5 bases remained unmatched. Looked up from germline, CDR1 is SGHTA and CDR2 is FQGNSA. This CDR3 region has 16 residues. The sequenced sample consisted of blood. The TCR sequence derives from a woman aged 40 to 50 with Graves' hyperthyroidism. The chain couples TRBV7-2 to TRBJ2-3, with TRBD1 identical over 9 bases. In DNA, the CDR3 is TGTGCCAGCAGCTTAGGGGACAGGGTGGCTACAGATACGCAGTATTTT. This encodes CASSLGDRVATDTQYF. The variable domain in full, with the rest retrieved from reference TRBV7-2 and TRBJ2-3, is GAGVSQSPSNKVTEKGKDVELRCDPISGHTALYWYRQSLGQGLEFLIYFQGNSAPDKSGLPSDRFSAERTGGSVSTLTIQRTQQEDSAVYLCASSLGDRVATDTQYFGPGTRLTVL.